This T cell receptor (beta chain) was identified during a study of CXCR3-negative and CXCR3-positive naive CD8 T cells. On the study more broadly: The dataset comprises around 130 million TRB reads in total, with about 1.5 +/- 0.3 million reads per library.

Broader study findings: Memory cells showed distinct TRBV-TRBJ patterns, while the two naive subsets matched. Memory CD8+ T cell repertoires were far less diverse than both naive subsets.

In germline, CDR1 is LNHDA, CDR2 SQIVND (reference sequence). CDR3 size: 14 residues. The authors prepared UMI-labeled TRB cDNA libraries by 5' RACE. Each CDR3 protein gets one entry in TCRdb, which reprocessed the 5' RACE reads and gives no DNA. Its clone listing holds tens of thousands of distinct CDR3 sequences. About this clonotype itself: The target antigen is unknown.

The rearrangement uses TRBV19 and TRBJ2-7; the D call from TCRdb, TRBD1, cannot be confirmed without DNA. The sample was memory CD8+ T cells from blood. The sequence derives from a human donor in good health. Some clones in this sample may be carry-over from other donors' samples. Here the CDR3 reads CASSPDSLSYEQYF.